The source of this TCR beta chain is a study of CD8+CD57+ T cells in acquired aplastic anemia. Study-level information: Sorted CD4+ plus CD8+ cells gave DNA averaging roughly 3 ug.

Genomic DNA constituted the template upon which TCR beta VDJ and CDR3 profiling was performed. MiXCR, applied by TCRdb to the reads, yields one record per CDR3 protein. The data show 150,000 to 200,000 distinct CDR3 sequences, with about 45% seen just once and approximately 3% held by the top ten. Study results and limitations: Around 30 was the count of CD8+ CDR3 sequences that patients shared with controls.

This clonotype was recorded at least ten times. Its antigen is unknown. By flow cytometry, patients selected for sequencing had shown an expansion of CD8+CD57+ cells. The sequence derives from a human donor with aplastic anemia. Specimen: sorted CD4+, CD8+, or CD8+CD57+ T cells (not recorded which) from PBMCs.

The CDR3 sequence is CASSVDPGQGASYEQYF. CDR3 sequence (DNA): TGTGCCAGCAGCGTAGACCCGGGACAGGGGGCCTCCTACGAGCAGTACTTC. J is TRBJ2-7 and V is TRBV9; 12 positions agree with TRBD1. With 0 bases clipped from V and 0 bases from J, the junction kept 4 bases outside the gene matches. This CDR3 contains 17 residues. Germline V gene data show CDR1 as SGDLS and CDR2 as YYNGEE.